Each of the 2 T cell receptor beta chains below was sequenced from the same sample in a study of blood T cell repertoires in COVID-19 (dated by TCRdb to about 2020). Libraries were made using the immunoSEQ multiplex PCR assay. TCRdb provides this immuneACCESS table in a form limited to in-frame rearrangements. Some clones are lacking; in checked studies, under half of them reflect an unresolved V gene, and why the rest are absent is not known. This sample gives 300,000 to 450,000 clones in total; roughly 77% of them show up just once. Around 1% of the sample lies in the top ten. Sequenced sample: peripheral blood. Source of these receptors: a human donor with acute or convalescent COVID-19. The donor label of this sample is uncertain.

The chain has TRBV18 and TRBJ2-7; 12 bases map to TRBD2. The CDR3 runs to 16 residues. CDR1 is KGHSH, CDR2 LQKENI, per germline. V shed 5 bases, J shed 4 bases, and the junction held 9 bases outside the gene matches. The CDR3 protein is CASSATSGGTPYEQYF. The CDR3 nucleotides are TGTGCCAGCTCAGCTACTAGCGGGGGGACTCCATACGAGCAGTACTTC.

Ten or more counts support this clone. The chain joins TRBV2 to TRBJ2-5; TRBD2 is a possible D gene (5 bases). From germline, CDR1 is SNHLY and CDR2 FYNNEI. V shed 0 bases and J shed 13 bases, with 9 bases lying between them. The CDR3 extends over 11 amino acids. In nucleotides, the CDR3 is TGTGCCAGCAGTGAAGCTAGTGCGGGGTACTTC. Residues: CASSEASAGYF.